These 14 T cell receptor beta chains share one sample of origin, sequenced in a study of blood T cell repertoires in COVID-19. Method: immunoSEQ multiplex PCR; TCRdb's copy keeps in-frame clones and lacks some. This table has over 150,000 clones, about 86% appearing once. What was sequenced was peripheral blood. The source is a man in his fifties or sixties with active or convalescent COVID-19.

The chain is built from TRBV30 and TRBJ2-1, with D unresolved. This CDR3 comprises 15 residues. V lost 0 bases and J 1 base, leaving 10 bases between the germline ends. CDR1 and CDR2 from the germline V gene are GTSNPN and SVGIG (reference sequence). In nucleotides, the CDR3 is TGTGCCTGGAGTGTAGTACGGTTATCCTACAATGAGCAGTTCTTC. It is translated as CAWSVVRLSYNEQFF.

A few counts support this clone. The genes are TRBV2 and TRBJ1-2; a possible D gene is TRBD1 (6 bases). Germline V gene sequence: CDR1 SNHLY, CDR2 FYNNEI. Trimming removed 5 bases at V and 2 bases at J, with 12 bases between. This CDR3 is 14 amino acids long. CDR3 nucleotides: TGTGCCAGCAGTCGGGAAGGGGGAAACTATGGCTACACCTTC. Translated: CASSREGGNYGYTF.

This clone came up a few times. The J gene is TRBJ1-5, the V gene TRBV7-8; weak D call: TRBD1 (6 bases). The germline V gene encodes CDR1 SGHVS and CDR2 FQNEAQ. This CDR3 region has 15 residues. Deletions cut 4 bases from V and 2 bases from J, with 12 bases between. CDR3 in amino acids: CASSSGVRGNQPQHF. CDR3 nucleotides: TGTGCCAGCAGCTCAGGGGTCCGGGGCAATCAGCCCCAGCATTTT.

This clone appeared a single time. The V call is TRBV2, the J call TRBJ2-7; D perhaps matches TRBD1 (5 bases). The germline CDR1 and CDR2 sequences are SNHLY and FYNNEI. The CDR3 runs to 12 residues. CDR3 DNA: TGTGCTTGGGGCGACAATCCGTACGAGCAGTACTTC. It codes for CAWGDNPYEQYF.

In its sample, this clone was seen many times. The CDR3 loop is CASASEFSNTGELFF. CDR3 bases: TGTGCCAGCGCTTCCGAGTTTTCGAACACCGGGGAGCTGTTTTTT. The chain couples TRBV7-3 to TRBJ2-2; D uncertain. CDR1 is SGHTA and CDR2 is FQGTGA in the germline V gene. The V end lost 8 bases, the J end lost 0 bases, and 13 bases lay between the germline ends. This CDR3 contains 15 residues. The full variable domain, rest sourced from reference TRBV7-3 and TRBJ2-2, is GAGVSQTPSNKVTEKGKYVELRCDPISGHTALYWYRQSLGQGPEFLIYFQGTGAADDSGLPNDRFFAVRPEGSVSTLKIQRTERGDSAVYLCASASEFSNTGELFFGEGSRLTVL.

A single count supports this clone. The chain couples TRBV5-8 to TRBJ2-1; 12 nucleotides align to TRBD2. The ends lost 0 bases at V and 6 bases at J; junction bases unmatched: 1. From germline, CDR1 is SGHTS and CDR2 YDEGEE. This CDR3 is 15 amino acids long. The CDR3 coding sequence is TGTGCCAGCAGCTTGGGGACTAGCGGGACCAATGAGCAGTTCTTC. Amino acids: CASSLGTSGTNEQFF.

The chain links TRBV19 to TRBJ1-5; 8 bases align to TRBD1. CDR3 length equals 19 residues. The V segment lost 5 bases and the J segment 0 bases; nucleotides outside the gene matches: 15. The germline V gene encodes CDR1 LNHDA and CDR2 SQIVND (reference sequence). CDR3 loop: CASSRIWTGRQTSNQPQHF. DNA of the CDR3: TGTGCCAGTAGTCGAATTTGGACAGGGCGACAAACTAGCAATCAGCCCCAGCATTTT. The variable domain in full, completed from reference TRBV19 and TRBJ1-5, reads DGGITQSPKYLFRKEGQNVTLSCEQNLNHDAMYWYRQDPGQGLRLIYYSQIVNDFQKGDIAEGYSVSREKKESFPLTVTSAQKNPTAFYLCASSRIWTGRQTSNQPQHFGDGTRLSIL.

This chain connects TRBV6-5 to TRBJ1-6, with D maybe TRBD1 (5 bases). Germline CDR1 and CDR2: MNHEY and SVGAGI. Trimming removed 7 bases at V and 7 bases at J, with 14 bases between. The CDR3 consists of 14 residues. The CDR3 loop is CASTLGGVNSPLHF. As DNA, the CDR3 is TGTGCCAGCACTTTGGGGGGTGTCAATTCACCCCTCCACTTT.

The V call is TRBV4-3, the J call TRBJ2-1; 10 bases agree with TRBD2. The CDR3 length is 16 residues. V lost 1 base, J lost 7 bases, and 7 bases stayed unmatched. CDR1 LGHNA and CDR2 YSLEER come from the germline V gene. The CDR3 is CASSQVVAGGRNEQFF. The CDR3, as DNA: TGCGCCAGCAGCCAAGTCGTAGCGGGAGGCAGGAATGAGCAGTTCTTC.

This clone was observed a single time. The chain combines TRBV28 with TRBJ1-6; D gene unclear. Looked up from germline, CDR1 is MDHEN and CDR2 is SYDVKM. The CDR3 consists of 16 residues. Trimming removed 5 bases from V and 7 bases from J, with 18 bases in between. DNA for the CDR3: TGTGCCAGCAGTCTGGAGGGAGGCTTGGGAAATTCACCCCTCCACTTT. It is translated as CASSLEGGLGNSPLHF.

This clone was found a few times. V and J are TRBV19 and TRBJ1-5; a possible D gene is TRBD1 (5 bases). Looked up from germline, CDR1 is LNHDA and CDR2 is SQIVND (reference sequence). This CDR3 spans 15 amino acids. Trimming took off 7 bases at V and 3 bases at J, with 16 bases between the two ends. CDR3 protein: CASTDTQGTNQPQHF. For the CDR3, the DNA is TGTGCCAGTACCGACACCCAGGGCACCAATCAGCCCCAGCATTTT. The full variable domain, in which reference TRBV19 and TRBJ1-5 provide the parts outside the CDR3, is DGGITQSPKYLFRKEGQNVTLSCEQNLNHDAMYWYRQDPGQGLRLIYYSQIVNDFQKGDIAEGYSVSREKKESFPLTVTSAQKNPTAFYLCASTDTQGTNQPQHFGDGTRLSIL.

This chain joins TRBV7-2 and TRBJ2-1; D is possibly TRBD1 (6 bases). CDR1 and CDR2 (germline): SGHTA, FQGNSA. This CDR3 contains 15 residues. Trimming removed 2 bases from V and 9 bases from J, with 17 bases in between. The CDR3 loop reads CASSLSGANWGEQFF. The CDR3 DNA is TGTGCCAGCAGCTTATCAGGGGCCAACTGGGGTGAGCAGTTCTTC.

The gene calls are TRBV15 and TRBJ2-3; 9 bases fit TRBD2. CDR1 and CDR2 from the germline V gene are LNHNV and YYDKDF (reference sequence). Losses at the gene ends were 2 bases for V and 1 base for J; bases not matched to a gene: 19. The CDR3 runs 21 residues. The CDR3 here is CATSRPKALAGDDWGTDTQYF. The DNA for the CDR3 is TGTGCCACCAGCAGACCAAAGGCATTAGCGGGGGACGATTGGGGCACAGATACGCAGTATTTT. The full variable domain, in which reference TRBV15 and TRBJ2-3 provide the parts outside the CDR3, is DAMVIQNPRYQVTQFGKPVTLSCSQTLNHNVMYWYQQKSSQAPKLLFHYYDKDFNNEADTPDNFQSRRPNTSFCFLDIRSPGLGDTAMYLCATSRPKALAGDDWGTDTQYFGPGTRLTVL.

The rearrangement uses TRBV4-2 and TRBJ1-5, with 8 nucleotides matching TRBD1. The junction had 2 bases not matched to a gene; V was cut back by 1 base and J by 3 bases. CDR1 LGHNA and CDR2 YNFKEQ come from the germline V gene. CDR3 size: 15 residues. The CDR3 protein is CASSQGQGNNQPQHF. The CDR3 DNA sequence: TGTGCCAGCAGCCAAGGACAGGGGAACAATCAGCCCCAGCATTTT.